One T cell receptor beta chain is described in this entry. This entry comes from a study of OX40 agonist ivuxolimab in advanced cancers. Here immunoSEQ multiplex PCR was the method, and the copy in TCRdb shows in-frame clones only, minus some. The sample carries 5,500 to 7,000 clones, less than 75% recorded once. The germline V gene has CDR1 LNHDA and CDR2 SQIVND (reference sequence). Trimming removed 3 bases from V and 0 bases from J, with 12 bases in between. This CDR3 contains 16 residues. This TCR came from an adult with an advanced solid tumor such as melanoma, head and neck, liver or kidney cancer. The chain links TRBV19 to TRBJ2-1, with D unresolved. The sample in question was CD4+ or CD8+ T cells sorted from blood, obtained in a trial of the OX40 agonist ivuxolimab. CDR3 in DNA: TGTGCCAGTAGTATGGATGGGGTTAGCTCCTACAATGAGCAGTTCTTC. Translated: CASSMDGVSSYNEQFF. Full variable domain (outside the CDR3, taken from reference TRBV19 and TRBJ2-1): DGGITQSPKYLFRKEGQNVTLSCEQNLNHDAMYWYRQDPGQGLRLIYYSQIVNDFQKGDIAEGYSVSREKKESFPLTVTSAQKNPTAFYLCASSMDGVSSYNEQFFGPGTRLTVL.